The clone carrying this T cell receptor beta chain appeared a single time. The entry originates in a study of T cell responses to AZD1222 COVID-19 vaccine. V lost 1 base to trimming and J lost 0 bases, with 6 bases between them. The CDR3 totals 16 residues. The germline gives CDR1 KGHDR, CDR2 SFDVKD. Sequenced by immunoSEQ multiplex PCR; TCRdb stores in-frame clones only, minus some. Of more than 150,000 clones listed, around 88% are singletons. The genes are TRBV24-1 and TRBJ2-6; tentatively, D is TRBD1 (6 bases). The source is an adult in good health. Here the sequenced sample was peripheral blood, taken on day 0 of AZD1222 vaccination. The CDR3 bases are TGTGCCACCAGTGATTTCAGGGGCTCTGGGGCCAACGTCCTGACTTTC. Translation gives CATSDFRGSGANVLTF.